This record covers a single T cell receptor beta chain. PCR was performed using 60 Vbeta and 13 Jbeta primers. Profiling relied on immunoSEQ multiplex PCR, and the TCRdb table lists in-frame clones only, not all of them. The table shows around 120,000 clones, with about 80% occurring only once. The data were obtained in a study of cytomegalovirus exposure and HLA in healthy donors. Germline V gene data show CDR1 as ENHRY and CDR2 as SYGVKD. This CDR3 spans 14 amino acids. The V segment lost 3 bases and the J segment 5 bases; nucleotides outside the gene matches: 2. The TCR originated in a man between 18 and 35 years old in good health and CMV-seronegative. This chain uses TRBV10-3 with TRBJ1-5; 9 positions agree with TRBD1. Sequences were obtained from PBMCs. The CDR3 sequence is CAISETGGYQPQHF. In DNA, the CDR3 is TGTGCCATCAGTGAAACAGGGGGCTATCAGCCCCAGCATTTT.